This entry is about one T cell receptor (beta chain). Original processing notes: Amplification of reference gene primers was used by the study to estimate nucleated cell counts. Sequenced by immunoSEQ multiplex PCR; TCRdb stores in-frame clones only, minus some. V, J and clone size reflect that table, while D and trimming were determined from the DNA. In the table there are 270,000 or so clones, nearly 85% of which are singletons. This sample stems from a study of blood T cell repertoires in COVID-19. For the study at large: The United States, Italy and Spain were the sources of the acute and convalescent COVID-19 samples. Sources were T cells, B-cell-depleted T cells, or PBMCs; the material itself was cDNA or gDNA.

V shed 5 bases and J shed 3 bases, with 13 bases lying between them. Per the germline V gene, CDR1 is LGHDT and CDR2 is YNNKEL (reference sequence). The length of the CDR3 is 14 residues. Sequenced: peripheral blood. V usage is TRBV3-1 (or the pseudogene TRBV3-2) and J usage is TRBJ1-2; D ambiguous. The sequence came from a human donor in a cohort sampled during active COVID-19. In DNA, the CDR3 is TGTGCCAGCAGCTCCCGGGGTTGGGACTATGGCTACACCTTC. Amino acid sequence: CASSSRGWDYGYTF.